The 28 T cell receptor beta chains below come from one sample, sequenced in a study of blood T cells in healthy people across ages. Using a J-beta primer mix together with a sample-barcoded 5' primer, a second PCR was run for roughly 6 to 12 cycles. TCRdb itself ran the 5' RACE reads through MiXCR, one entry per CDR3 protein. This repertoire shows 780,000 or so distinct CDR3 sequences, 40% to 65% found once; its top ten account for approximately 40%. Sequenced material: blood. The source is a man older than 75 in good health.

CDR3 sequence (DNA): TGTGCCAGCAGGCACCTCACAGGGACCGGGGAGCTGTTTTTT. Protein product: CASRHLTGTGELFF. The chain joins TRBV27 to TRBJ2-2; perhaps TRBD1 as D (6 bases). V dropped 6 bases and J dropped 5 bases, with 13 bases sitting between them. This CDR3 contains 14 residues. Germline V gene lookup returns CDR1 MNHEY and CDR2 SMNVEV (reference sequence).

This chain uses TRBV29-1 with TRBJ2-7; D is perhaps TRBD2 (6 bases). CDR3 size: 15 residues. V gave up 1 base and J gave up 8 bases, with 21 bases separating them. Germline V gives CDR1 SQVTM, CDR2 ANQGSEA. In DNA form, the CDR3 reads TGCAGCGTTGAAGGTCCGGGGCTAGCGAGATACAAGCAGTACTTC. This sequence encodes CSVEGPGLARYKQYF.

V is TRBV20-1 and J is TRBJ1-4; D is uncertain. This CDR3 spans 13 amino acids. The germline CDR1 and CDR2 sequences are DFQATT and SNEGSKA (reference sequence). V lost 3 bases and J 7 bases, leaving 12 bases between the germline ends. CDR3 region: CSASEGYSEKLFF. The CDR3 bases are TGCAGTGCTAGCGAGGGTTATAGTGAAAAACTGTTTTTT.

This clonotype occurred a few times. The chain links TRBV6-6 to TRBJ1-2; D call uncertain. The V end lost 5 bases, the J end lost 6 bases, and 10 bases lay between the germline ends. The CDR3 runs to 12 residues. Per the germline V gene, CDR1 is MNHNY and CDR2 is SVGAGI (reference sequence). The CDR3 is CASSEGRDGYTF. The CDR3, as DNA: TGTGCCAGCAGTGAAGGTCGGGATGGCTACACCTTC.

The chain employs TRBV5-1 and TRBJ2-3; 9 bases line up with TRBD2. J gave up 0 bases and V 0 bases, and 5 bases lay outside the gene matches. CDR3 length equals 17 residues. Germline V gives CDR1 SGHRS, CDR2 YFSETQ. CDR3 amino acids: CASSLDPLAGSTDTQYF. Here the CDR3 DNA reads TGCGCCAGCAGCTTGGACCCCCTAGCGGGAAGCACAGATACGCAGTATTTT.

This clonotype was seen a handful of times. The CDR3 loop is CASSGGTGGNYGYTF. The CDR3 coding sequence is TGCGCCAGCAGCGGAGGGACAGGGGGCAACTATGGCTACACCTTC. The V gene is TRBV5-1, the J gene TRBJ1-2; 12 bases fit TRBD1. Germline CDR1 reads SGHRS; CDR2 reads YFSETQ. The CDR3 consists of 15 residues. The J segment lost 2 bases and the V segment lost 4 bases, leaving 3 bases of the junction unmatched.

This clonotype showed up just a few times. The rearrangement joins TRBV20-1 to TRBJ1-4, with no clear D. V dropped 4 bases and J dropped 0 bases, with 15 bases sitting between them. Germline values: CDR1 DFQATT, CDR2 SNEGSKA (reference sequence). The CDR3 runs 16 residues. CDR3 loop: CSAIHRSSATNEKLFF. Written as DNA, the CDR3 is TGCAGTGCTATACACCGATCTTCTGCAACTAATGAAAAACTGTTTTTT.

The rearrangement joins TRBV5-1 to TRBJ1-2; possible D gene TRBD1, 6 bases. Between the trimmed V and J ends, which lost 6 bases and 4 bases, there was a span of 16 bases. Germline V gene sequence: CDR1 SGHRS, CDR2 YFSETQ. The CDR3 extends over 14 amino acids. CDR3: CASTGAGLGYGYTF. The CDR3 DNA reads TGCGCCAGCACAGGGGCAGGTCTTGGCTATGGCTACACCTTC.

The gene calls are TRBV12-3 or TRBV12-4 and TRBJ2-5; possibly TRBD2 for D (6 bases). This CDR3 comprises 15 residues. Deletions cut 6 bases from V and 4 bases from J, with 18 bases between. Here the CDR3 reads CASRLPGAGPETQYF. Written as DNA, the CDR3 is TGTGCCAGCAGGCTTCCGGGTGCGGGGCCAGAGACCCAGTACTTC.

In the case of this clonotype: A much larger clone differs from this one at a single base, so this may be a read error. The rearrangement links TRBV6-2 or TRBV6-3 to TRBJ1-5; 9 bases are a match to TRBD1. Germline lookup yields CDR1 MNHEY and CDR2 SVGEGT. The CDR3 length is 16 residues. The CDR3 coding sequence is TGTTCCAGCAGTTATTCGGACAGGGGAGGTAATCAGCCCCAGCATTTT. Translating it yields CSSSYSDRGGNQPQHF.

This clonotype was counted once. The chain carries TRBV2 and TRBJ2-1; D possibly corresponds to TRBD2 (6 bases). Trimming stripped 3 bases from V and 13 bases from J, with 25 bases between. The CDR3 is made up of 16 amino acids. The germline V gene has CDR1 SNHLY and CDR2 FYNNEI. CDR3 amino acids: CASSDSRDSSVETQFF. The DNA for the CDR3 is TGTGCCAGCAGTGATTCCCGGGACTCATCTGTAGAGACCCAGTTCTTC.

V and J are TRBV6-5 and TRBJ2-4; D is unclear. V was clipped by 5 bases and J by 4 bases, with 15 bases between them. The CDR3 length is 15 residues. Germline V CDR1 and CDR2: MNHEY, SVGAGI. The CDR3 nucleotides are TGTGCCAGCAGTCCCGTAAATACCGGAAAAAACATTCAGTACTTC. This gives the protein CASSPVNTGKNIQYF.

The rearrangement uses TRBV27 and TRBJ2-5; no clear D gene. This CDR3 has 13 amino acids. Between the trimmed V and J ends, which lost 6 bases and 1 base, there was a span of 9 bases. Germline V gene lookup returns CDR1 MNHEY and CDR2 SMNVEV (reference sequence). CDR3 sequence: CASSSLTQETQYF. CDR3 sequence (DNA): TGTGCCAGCAGCTCTCTAACCCAAGAGACCCAGTACTTC.

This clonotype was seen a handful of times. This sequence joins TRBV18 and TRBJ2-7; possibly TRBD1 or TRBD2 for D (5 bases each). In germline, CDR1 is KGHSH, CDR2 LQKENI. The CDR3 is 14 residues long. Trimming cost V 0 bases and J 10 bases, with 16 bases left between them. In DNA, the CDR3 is TGTGCCAGCTCACCACCGACGGGTCTGGGGGACCAGTACTTC. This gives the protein CASSPPTGLGDQYF.

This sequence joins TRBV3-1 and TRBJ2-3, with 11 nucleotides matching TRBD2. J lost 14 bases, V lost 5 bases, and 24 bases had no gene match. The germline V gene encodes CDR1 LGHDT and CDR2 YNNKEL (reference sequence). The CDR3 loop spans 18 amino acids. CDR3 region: CASSLSSGRTLLNRYAYF. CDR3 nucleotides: TGTGCCAGCAGCTTATCTAGCGGGAGGACTCTACTGAACAGATACGCGTATTTT.

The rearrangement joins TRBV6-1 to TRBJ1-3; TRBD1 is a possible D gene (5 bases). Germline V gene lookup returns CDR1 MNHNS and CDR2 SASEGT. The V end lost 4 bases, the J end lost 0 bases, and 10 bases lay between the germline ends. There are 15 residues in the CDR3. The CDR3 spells CASSATADSGNTIYF. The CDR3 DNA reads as TGTGCCAGCAGTGCGACAGCGGACTCTGGAAACACCATATATTTT.

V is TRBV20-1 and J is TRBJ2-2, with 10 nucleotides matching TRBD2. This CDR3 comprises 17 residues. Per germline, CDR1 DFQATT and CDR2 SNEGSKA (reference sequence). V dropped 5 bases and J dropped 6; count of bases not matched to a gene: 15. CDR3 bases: TGCAGTGCTCCCAAGTCGGGTCTAGCGGGGGTCTCCGGGGAGCTGTTTTTT. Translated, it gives CSAPKSGLAGVSGELFF.

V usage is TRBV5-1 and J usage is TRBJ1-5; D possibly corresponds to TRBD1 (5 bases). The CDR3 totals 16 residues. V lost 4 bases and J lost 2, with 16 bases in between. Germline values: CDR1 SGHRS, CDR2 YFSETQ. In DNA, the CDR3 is TGCGCCAGCAGCCCCGGGGAAGGGGTGGGCAATCAGCCCCAGCATTTT. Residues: CASSPGEGVGNQPQHF.

The CDR3 bases are TGTGCCAGCAGCTTAAGGGCAGGGGATCAGCCCCAGCATTTT. Residues: CASSLRAGDQPQHF. The genes are TRBV7-2 and TRBJ1-5, with D perhaps matching TRBD1 (6 bases). The V gene lost 2 bases and the J gene lost 5 bases, with 10 bases spanning the gap. This CDR3 spans 14 amino acids. Germline V gene data show CDR1 as SGHTA and CDR2 as FQGNSA.

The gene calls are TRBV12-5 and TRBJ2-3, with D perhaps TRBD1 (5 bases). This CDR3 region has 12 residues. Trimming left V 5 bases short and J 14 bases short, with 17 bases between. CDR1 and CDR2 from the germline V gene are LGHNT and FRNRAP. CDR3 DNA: TGTGCTAGTGGTAATGGACACAGATACGCGTATTTT. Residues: CASGNGHRYAYF.

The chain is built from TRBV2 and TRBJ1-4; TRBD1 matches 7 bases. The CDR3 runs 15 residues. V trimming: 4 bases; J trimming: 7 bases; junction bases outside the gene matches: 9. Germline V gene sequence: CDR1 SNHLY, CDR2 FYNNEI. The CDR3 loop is CASSGQGLNSEKLFF. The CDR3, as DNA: TGTGCCAGCAGTGGACAGGGTCTTAATAGTGAAAAACTGTTTTTT. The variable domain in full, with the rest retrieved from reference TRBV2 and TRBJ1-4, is EPEVTQTPSHQVTQMGQEVILRCVPISNHLYFYWYRQILGQKVEFLVSFYNNEISEKSEIFDDQFSVERPDGSNFTLKIRSTKLEDSAMYFCASSGQGLNSEKLFFGSGTQLSVL.

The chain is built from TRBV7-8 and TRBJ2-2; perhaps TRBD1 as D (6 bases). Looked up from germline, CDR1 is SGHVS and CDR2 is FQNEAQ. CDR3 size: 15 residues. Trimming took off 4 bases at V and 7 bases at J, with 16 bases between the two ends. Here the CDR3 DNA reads TGTGCCAGCAGCTCCACAGGGATTAGTGGCGGGGAGCTGTTTTTT. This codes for CASSSTGISGGELFF.

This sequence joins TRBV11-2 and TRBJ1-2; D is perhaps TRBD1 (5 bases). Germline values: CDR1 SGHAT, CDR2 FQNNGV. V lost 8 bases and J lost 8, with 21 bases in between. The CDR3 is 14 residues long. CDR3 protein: CASRLTGAIGGYTF. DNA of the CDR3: TGTGCCAGCCGACTAACAGGCGCGATCGGGGGCTACACCTTC. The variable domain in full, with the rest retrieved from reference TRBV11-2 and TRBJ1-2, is EAGVAQSPRYKIIEKRQSVAFWCNPISGHATLYWYQQILGQGPKLLIQFQNNGVVDDSQLPKDRFSAERLKGVDSTLKIQPAKLEDSAVYLCASRLTGAIGGYTFGSGTRLTVV.

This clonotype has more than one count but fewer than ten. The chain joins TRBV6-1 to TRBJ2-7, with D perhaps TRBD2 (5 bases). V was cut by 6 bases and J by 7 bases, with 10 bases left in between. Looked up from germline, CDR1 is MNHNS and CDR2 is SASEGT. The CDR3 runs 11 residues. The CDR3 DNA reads TGTGCCAGCAGCCTGGAGGATGAGCAGTACTTC. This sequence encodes CASSLEDEQYF.

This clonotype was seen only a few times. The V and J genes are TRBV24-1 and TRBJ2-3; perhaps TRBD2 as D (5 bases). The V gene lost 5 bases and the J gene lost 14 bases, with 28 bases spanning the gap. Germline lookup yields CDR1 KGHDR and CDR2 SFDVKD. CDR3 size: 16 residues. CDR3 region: CATSGHNAGEHRYAYF. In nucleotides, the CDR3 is TGTGCCACCAGTGGCCATAACGCGGGCGAGCACAGATACGCGTATTTT.

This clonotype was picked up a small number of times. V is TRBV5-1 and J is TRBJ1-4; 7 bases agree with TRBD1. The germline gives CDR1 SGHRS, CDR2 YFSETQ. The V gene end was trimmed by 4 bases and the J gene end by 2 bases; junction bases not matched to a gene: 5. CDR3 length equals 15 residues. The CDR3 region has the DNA TGCGCCAGCAGCAAGAAGGGGGCGACTAATGAAAAACTGTTTTTT. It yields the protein CASSKKGATNEKLFF.

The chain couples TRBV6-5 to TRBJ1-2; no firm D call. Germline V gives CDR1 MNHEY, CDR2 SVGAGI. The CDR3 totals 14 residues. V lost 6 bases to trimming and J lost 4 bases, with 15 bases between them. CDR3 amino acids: CASSLTTSPYGYTF. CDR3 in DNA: TGTGCCAGCAGCCTAACGACATCTCCCTATGGCTACACCTTC.

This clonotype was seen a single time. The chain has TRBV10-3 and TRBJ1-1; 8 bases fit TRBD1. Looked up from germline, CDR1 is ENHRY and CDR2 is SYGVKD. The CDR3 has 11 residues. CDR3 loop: CAGQGFAEAFF. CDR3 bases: TGTGCTGGACAGGGTTTCGCTGAAGCTTTCTTT.